This TCR beta chain comes out of a study of CD8+CD57+ T cells in acquired aplastic anemia. Background on the study: DNA per sorted CD4+ or CD8+ sample ranged roughly 0.19 to 30 ug, averaging roughly 3.2 ug. Study-wide points: Researchers reported that CD8+ Simpson's diversity was not significantly different in patients versus controls. Patients had twenty-nine CD8+ CDR3 sequences in common with controls (the shared set).

Flow cytometry had shown expanded CD8+CD57+ cells in the patients chosen for sequencing. Patients, without exception, had severe acquired aplastic anemia. Genomic DNA acted as the template from which TCR beta VDJ combination and CDR3 sequence profiling were carried out. Each CDR3 protein gets one entry after TCRdb re-called the reads with MiXCR. This table has over 150,000 distinct CDR3 sequences, 63% appearing once. The length of the CDR3 is 17 residues. V lost 3 bases to trimming and J lost 1 base; unmatched junction nucleotides: 10. Germline CDR1 and CDR2: LGHNA and YNFKEQ. Concerning this clonotype: The antigen is unknown.

The TCR sequence derives from a human donor with aplastic anemia. The chain couples TRBV4-2 to TRBJ1-1, with 8 bases that match TRBD1. The sample comprised sorted CD4+, CD8+, or CD8+CD57+ T cells (not recorded which) from PBMCs. Written as DNA, the CDR3 is TGTGCCAGCAGCCACGACAGGGGTATAGATTGGAACACTGAAGCTTTCTTT. It is translated as CASSHDRGIDWNTEAFF.